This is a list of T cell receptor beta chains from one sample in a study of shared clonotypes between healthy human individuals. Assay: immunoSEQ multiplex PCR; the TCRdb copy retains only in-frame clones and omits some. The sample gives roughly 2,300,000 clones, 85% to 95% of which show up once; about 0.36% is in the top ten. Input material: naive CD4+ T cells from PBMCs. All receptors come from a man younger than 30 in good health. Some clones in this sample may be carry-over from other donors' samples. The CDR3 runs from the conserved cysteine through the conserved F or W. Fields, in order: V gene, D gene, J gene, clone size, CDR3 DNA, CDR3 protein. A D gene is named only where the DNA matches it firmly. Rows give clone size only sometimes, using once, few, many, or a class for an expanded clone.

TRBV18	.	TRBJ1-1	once	TGTGCCAGCTCACAGAATCCGGGACTTACTGAAGCTTTCTTT	CASSQNPGLTEAFF
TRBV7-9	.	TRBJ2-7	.	TGTGCCAGCAGCCCCGGGGGGCTCCCTATCATCGGGCAGTACTTC	CASSPGGLPIIGQYF
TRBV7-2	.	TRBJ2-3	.	TGTGCCAGCAGCCCCAGCGGAACTAGCACAGATACGCAGTATTTT	CASSPSGTSTDTQYF
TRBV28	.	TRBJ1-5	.	TGTGCCAGCAGTGCAGTTAAGGGTGGGAATCAGCCCCAGCATTTT	CASSAVKGGNQPQHF
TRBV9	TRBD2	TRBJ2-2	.	TGTGCCAGCAGCGCGTGGGCACTAGCGGGAGGCACGAACACCGGGGAGCTGTTTTTT	CASSAWALAGGTNTGELFF
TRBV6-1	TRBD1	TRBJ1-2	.	TGTGCCAGCAGCCCCCGGACAGGGAGGAACTATGGCTACACCTTC	CASSPRTGRNYGYTF
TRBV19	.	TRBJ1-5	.	TGTGCCAGTAGTACCCGACAGGCCCCCAGATCGCCCCAGCATTTT	CASSTRQAPRSPQHF
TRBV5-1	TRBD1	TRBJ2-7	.	TGCGCCAGCAGCTTGGTGACAGGGAATACCTACGAGCAGTACTTC	CASSLVTGNTYEQYF
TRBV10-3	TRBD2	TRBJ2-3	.	TGTGCCATCAGTGAGCTGAGGAGCGGGAGGCCAGATACGCAGTATTTT	CAISELRSGRPDTQYF
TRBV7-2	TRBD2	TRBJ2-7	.	TGTGCCAGCAGCTCCACAGCGGGAGGGCCCAACGAGCAGTACTTC	CASSSTAGGPNEQYF
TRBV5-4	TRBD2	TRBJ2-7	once	TGTGCCAGCAGCCCCCCCCCAGGCGGGAGTTTCATATACGAGCAGTACTTC	CASSPPPGGSFIYEQYF
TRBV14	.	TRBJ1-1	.	TGTGCCAGCAGCCAAGATCAAGCGACAGTTGAAGCTTTCTTT	CASSQDQATVEAFF
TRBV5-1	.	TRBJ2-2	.	TGCGCCAGCAGCTTGGAGTTCGGGAACACCGGGGAGCTGTTTTTT	CASSLEFGNTGELFF
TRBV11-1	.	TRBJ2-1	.	TGTGCCAGCTCGCGTGGGAATGAGCAGTTCTTC	CASSRGNEQFF
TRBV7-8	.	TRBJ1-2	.	TGTGCCAGCAGCTTACCACAGGGAAGGGAATTCTATGGCTACACCTTC	CASSLPQGREFYGYTF
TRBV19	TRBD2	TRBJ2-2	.	TGTGCCAGTAGCGACGGGCTTTCGTGGCTAGCGGGGGATTCCCGCACCGGGGAGCTGTTTTTT	CASSDGLSWLAGDSRTGELFF
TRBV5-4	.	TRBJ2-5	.	TGTGCCAGCAGCTTGAATTCGGGGGTCCAAGAGACCCAGTACTTC	CASSLNSGVQETQYF
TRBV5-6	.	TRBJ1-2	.	TGTGCCAGCAGCTTTCTGGGAGGCTACACCTTC	CASSFLGGYTF
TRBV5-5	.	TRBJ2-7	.	TGTGCCAGCACCTTAGGACCGGGACTGGACTACTACGAGCAGTACTTC	CASTLGPGLDYYEQYF
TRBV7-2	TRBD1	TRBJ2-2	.	TGTGCCAGCAGCAGGGACAGGGGGCGCGGGGAGCTGTTTTTT	CASSRDRGRGELFF
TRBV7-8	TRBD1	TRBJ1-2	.	TGTGCCAGCAGCCGGGACAGCTATGGCTACACCTTC	CASSRDSYGYTF
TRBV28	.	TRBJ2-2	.	TGTGCCAGCAGTTTTGGGGAAGGGGAGCTGTTTTTT	CASSFGEGELFF
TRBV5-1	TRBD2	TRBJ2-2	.	TGCGCCAGCAGCTTGGTACTAGCGGGAGTCCGGGAGCTGTTTTTT	CASSLVLAGVRELFF
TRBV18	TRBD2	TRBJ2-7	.	TGTGCCAGCTCACAGCTAGCGGTTGGGGAGCAGTACTTC	CASSQLAVGEQYF
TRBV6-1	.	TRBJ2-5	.	TGTGCCAGCAGCCGAATCGGAGAGACCCAGTACTTC	CASSRIGETQYF
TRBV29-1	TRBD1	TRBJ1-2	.	TGCAGCGTCGACAGGGGCCGGGGCTACACCTTC	CSVDRGRGYTF
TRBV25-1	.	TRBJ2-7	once	TGTGCCAGCAGTGTCAGCGAGTTCTCCCTCTCCTACGAGCAGTACTTC	CASSVSEFSLSYEQYF
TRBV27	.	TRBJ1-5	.	TGTGCCTCGTCCTGTCAGCCCCAGCATTTT	CASSCQPQHF
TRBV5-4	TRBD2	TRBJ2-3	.	TGTGCCAGCAGCCCGTTCTCGCGGGAGAGTGCCACGCAGTATTTT	CASSPFSRESATQYF
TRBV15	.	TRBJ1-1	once	TGTGCCACCAGCAGAGTAGGTTTTTTGAATACTGAAGCTTTCTTT	CATSRVGFLNTEAFF
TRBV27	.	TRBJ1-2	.	TGTGCCAGCAGTTTATCGGGGTTTGGCTACACCTTC	CASSLSGFGYTF
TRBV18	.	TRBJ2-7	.	TGTGCCAGCTCACCAGGCAGAACCTACGAGCAGTACTTC	CASSPGRTYEQYF
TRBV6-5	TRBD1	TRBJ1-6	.	TGTGCCAGCGGGACAGGGACGAATTCACCCCTCCACTTT	CASGTGTNSPLHF
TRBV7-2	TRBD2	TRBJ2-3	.	TGTGCCAGCACCAGAGCGGGGGGCATACCTAGCACAGATACGCAGTATTTT	CASTRAGGIPSTDTQYF
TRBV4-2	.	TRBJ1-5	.	TGTGCCAGCAGCCAAGATTCGGGGAGGGATCAGCCCCAGCATTTT	CASSQDSGRDQPQHF